Included here is one T cell receptor beta chain sequence, with context. The antigen is unknown. These data come from a study of shared clonotypes between healthy human individuals. Germline V gene data show CDR1 as SQVTM and CDR2 as ANQGSEA. After removal of 4 bases from V and 4 bases from J, the junction contained 6 bases not matched to a gene. The CDR3 is made up of 13 amino acids. The input for sorted-subset replicate PCRs was about 200 ng DNA, around 27,000 T cell genomes. The assay was immunoSEQ multiplex PCR, and TCRdb's table has in-frame clones only and misses some. The table lists some 1,400,000 clones, roughly 96% of them singletons, with 1% to 1.5% in the top ten. General study findings and limits: Generally, estimated richness proved larger in naive subsets than it did in memory subsets.

The V and J genes are TRBV29-1 and TRBJ2-5; 7 nucleotides line up with TRBD1. Material: naive CD4+ T cells sorted from blood. Subset denoted: CD45RA+ positively selected. The clonotype was recovered from a man under 40 in good health. The CDR3 sequence is CSVGDSRGETQYF. The CDR3 nucleotides are TGCAGCGTTGGGGACAGTCGGGGAGAGACCCAGTACTTC.